Below, 10 T cell receptor beta chains from the same sample are listed, as sequenced in a study of blood T cell repertoires in COVID-19. Assay used: immunoSEQ multiplex PCR; TCRdb lists only in-frame clones, some missing. The sample lists roughly 170,000 clones, under 90% occurring once. The sample comprised PBMCs or T cells enriched from blood (not recorded which). All receptors come from a man aged 50 to 60 who had recovered from COVID-19.

This chain joins TRBV3-1 (or the pseudogene TRBV3-2) and TRBJ1-2; 7 nucleotides agree with TRBD1. This CDR3 region has 13 residues. With V trimmed by 4 bases and J by 7 bases, 6 bases remained unmatched. The germline V gene has CDR1 LGHDT and CDR2 YNNKEL (reference sequence). CDR3 sequence reads: CASSPGTDGGYTF. CDR3 DNA: TGTGCCAGCAGCCCCGGGACAGACGGTGGCTACACCTTC.

V is TRBV2 and J is TRBJ2-3, with 8 positions matching TRBD2. This CDR3 has 16 amino acids. Trimming removed 3 bases from V and 2 bases from J; junction bases left unmatched: 7. The V gene's germline CDR1 is SNHLY and CDR2 FYNNEI. CDR3 coding DNA: TGTGCCAGCAGTGATCTCGGGGGGGGAATCACAGATACGCAGTATTTT. Its protein product is CASSDLGGGITDTQYF.

The V gene is TRBV4-3, the J gene TRBJ2-4, with D possibly being TRBD2 (5 bases). The length of the CDR3 is 15 residues. CDR1 LGHNA and CDR2 YSLEER come from the germline V gene. V was cut by 0 bases and J by 8 bases, with 14 bases left in between. This CDR3 reads CASSQDRTPGDIQYF. CDR3 in DNA: TGCGCCAGCAGCCAAGATCGGACCCCCGGGGACATTCAGTACTTC.

This chain connects TRBV27 to TRBJ1-2; possible D gene TRBD1, 6 bases. This CDR3 has 13 amino acids. CDR1 and CDR2 from the germline V gene are MNHEY and SMNVEV (reference sequence). The V end lost 6 bases, the J end lost 4 bases, and 12 bases lay between the germline ends. CDR3 sequence: CASSPDRSYGYTF. CDR3 nucleotide sequence: TGTGCCAGCAGCCCCGACAGGTCCTATGGCTACACCTTC.

The chain employs TRBV28 and TRBJ2-1, with TRBD2 identical over 7 bases. The CDR3 is made up of 16 amino acids. Germline V gene data show CDR1 as MDHEN and CDR2 as SYDVKM. J was trimmed by 1 base and V by 6 bases; bases with no gene match: 9. The chain's CDR3 is CASSLAGGGSYNEQFF. The CDR3 DNA reads TGTGCCAGCAGCCTGGCCGGGGGAGGGTCCTACAATGAGCAGTTCTTC.

The chain combines TRBV18 with TRBJ2-5; no clear D. Trimming left V 6 bases short and J 2 bases short, with 13 bases between. In germline, CDR1 is KGHSH, CDR2 LQKENI. This CDR3 is built from 14 residues. The CDR3 DNA sequence: TGTGCCAGCTCTATGGCGGCGCCTCAAGAGACCCAGTACTTC. This translates into CASSMAAPQETQYF.

The chain employs TRBV28 and TRBJ1-5; weak D call: TRBD1 (5 bases). Germline CDR1 reads MDHEN; CDR2 reads SYDVKM. The CDR3 sequence is 15 residues long. The germline V and J ends were trimmed by 6 bases and 4 bases, with 16 bases remaining between them. The CDR3 protein is CASSPSKGWNQPQHF. In nucleotides, the CDR3 is TGTGCCAGCAGCCCCTCGAAGGGGTGGAATCAGCCCCAGCATTTT.

The chain has TRBV9 and TRBJ1-5; 7 bases are shared with TRBD1. The V gene's germline CDR1 is SGDLS and CDR2 YYNGEE. The junction had 7 bases not matched to a gene; V was cut back by 3 bases and J by 7 bases. This CDR3 spans 14 amino acids. The CDR3 region has the DNA TGTGCCAGCAGCGCGGACAGGTCTTTCCAGCCCCAGCATTTT. This encodes CASSADRSFQPQHF. The full variable domain, completed using reference TRBV9 and TRBJ1-5, is DSGVTQTPKHLITATGQRVTLRCSPRSGDLSVYWYQQSLDQGLQFLIQYYNGEERAKGNILERFSAQQFPDLHSELNLSSLELGDSALYFCASSADRSFQPQHFGDGTRLSIL.

The chain combines TRBV4-3 with TRBJ2-5; 9 bases align to TRBD2. Unmatched junction bases numbered 5, after V lost 4 bases and J lost 2 bases. CDR1 is LGHNA, CDR2 YSLEER, per germline. The CDR3 contains 15 residues. CDR3 residues: CASSPYSGGQETQYF. The CDR3 DNA follows: TGCGCCAGCAGCCCCTATAGCGGGGGTCAAGAGACCCAGTACTTC.

A remark on this clone: Mismatch with germline at one junction end may stem from a read error. The chain links TRBV19 to TRBJ1-1; tentatively, D is TRBD1 (6 bases). There are 13 residues in the CDR3. The germline gives CDR1 LNHDA, CDR2 SQIVND (reference sequence). In DNA, the CDR3 is TGTGCCAGTAGTACTCAGGGGAACCCTGAAGCTTTCTTT. It translates to CASSTQGNPEAFF.